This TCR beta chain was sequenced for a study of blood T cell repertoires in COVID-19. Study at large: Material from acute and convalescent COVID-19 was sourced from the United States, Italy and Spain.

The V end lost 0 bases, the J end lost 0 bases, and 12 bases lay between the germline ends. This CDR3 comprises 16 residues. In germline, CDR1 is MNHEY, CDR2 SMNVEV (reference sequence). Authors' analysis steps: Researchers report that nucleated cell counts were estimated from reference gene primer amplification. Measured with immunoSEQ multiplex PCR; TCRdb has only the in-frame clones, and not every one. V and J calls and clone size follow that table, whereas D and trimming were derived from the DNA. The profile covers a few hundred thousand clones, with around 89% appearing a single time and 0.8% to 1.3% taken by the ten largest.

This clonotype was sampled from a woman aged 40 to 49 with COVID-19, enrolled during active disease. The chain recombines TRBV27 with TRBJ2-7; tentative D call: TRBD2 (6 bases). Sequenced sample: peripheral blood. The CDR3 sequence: CASSLSPGTSSYEQYF. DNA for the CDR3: TGTGCCAGCAGTTTATCGCCGGGGACTTCCTCCTACGAGCAGTACTTC.